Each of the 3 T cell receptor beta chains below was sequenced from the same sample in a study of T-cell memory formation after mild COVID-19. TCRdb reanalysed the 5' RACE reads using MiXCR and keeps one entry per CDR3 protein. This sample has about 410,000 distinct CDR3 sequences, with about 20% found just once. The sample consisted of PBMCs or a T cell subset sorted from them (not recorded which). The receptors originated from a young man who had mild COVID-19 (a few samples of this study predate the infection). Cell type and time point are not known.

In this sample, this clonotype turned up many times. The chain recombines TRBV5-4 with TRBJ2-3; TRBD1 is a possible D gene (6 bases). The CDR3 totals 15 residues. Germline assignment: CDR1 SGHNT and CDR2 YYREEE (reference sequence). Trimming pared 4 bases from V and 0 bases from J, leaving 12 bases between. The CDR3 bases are TGTGCCAGCAGCCGGGACACAACTAGCACAGATACGCAGTATTTT. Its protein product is CASSRDTTSTDTQYF.

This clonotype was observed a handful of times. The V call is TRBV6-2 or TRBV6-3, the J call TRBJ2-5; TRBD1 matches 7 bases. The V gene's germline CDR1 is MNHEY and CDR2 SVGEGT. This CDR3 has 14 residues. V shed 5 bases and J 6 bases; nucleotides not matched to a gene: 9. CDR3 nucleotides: TGTGCCAGCAGTAAGGCAGGGGGTTCGAAGACCCAGTACTTC. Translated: CASSKAGGSKTQYF.

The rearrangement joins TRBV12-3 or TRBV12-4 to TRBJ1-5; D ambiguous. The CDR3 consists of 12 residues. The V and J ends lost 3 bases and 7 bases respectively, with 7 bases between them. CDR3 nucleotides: TGTGCCAGCAGTTTCCGTCCACAGCCCCAGCATTTT. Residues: CASSFRPQPQHF.